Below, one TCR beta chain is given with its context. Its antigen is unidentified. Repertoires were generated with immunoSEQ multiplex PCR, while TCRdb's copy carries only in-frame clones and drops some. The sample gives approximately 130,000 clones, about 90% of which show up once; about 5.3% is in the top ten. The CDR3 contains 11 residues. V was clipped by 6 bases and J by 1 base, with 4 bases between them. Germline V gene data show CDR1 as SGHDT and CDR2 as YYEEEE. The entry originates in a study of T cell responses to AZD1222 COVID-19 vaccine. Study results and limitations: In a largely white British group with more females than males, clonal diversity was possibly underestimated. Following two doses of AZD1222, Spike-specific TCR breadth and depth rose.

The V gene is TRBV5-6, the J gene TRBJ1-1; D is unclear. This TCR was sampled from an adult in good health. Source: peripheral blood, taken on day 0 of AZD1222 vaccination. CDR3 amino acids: CASIRNTEAFF. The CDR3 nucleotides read TGTGCCAGCATCAGGAACACTGAAGCTTTCTTT.